The clone carrying this T cell receptor (beta chain) was counted a few times. Per the study methods: Reference gene primer amplification gave nucleated cell count estimates. Clones were sequenced by immunoSEQ multiplex PCR, and TCRdb holds only the in-frame ones, with some missing. D and trimming come from the DNA, and the V and J calls and clone size come from that table. Here the sample spans around 300,000 clones, roughly 85% being singletons. The sample belongs to a study of blood T cell repertoires in COVID-19. Background on the study: The United States, Italy and Spain were the sources of the acute and convalescent COVID-19 samples. Sample material is recorded as cDNA or gDNA derived from T cells, B-cell-depleted T cells, or PBMCs.

There are 17 residues in the CDR3. Trimming took off 4 bases at V and 4 bases at J, with 21 bases between the two ends. Germline lookup yields CDR1 SGHRS and CDR2 YFSETQ. The V and J genes are TRBV5-1 and TRBJ2-1, with D perhaps TRBD2 (7 bases). This clonotype was sampled from a human donor in a cohort sampled during active COVID-19. Sequences were obtained from peripheral blood. The CDR3 region is CASSARSGGAGYNEQFF. CDR3 bases: TGCGCCAGCAGCGCCCGATCTGGGGGGGCGGGTTACAATGAGCAGTTCTTC.